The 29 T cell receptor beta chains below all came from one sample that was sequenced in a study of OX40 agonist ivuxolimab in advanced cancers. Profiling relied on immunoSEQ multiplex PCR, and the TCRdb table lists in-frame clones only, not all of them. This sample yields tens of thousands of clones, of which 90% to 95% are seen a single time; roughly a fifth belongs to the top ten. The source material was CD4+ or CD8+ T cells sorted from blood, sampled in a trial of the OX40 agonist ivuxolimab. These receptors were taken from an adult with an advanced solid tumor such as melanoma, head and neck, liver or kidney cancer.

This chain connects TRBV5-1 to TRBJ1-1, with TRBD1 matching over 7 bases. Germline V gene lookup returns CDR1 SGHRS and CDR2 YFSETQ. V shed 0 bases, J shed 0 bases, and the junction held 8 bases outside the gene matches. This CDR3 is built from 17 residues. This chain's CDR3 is CASSLGQGWGMNTEAFF. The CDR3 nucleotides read TGCGCCAGCAGCTTGGGACAGGGATGGGGGATGAACACTGAAGCTTTCTTT.

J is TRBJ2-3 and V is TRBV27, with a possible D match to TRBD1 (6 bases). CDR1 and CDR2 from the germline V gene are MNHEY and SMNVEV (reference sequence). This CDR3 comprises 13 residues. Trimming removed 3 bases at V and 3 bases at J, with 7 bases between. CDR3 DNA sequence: TGTGCCAGCAGTTTCACAGGGACAGATACGCAGTATTTT. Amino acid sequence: CASSFTGTDTQYF.

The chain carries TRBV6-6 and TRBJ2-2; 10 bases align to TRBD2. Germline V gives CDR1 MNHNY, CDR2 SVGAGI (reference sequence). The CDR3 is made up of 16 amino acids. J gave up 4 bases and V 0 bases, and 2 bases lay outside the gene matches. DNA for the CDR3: TGTGCCAGCAGTTACTCACTAGCGGGACCCACCGGGGAGCTGTTTTTT. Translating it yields CASSYSLAGPTGELFF.

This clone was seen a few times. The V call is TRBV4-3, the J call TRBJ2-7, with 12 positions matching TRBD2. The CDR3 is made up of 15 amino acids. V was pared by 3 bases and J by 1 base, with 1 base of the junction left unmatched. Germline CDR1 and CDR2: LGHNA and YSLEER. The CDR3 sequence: CASSQTSGSSYEQYF. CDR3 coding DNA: TGCGCCAGCAGCCAGACTAGCGGGAGTTCCTACGAGCAGTACTTC.

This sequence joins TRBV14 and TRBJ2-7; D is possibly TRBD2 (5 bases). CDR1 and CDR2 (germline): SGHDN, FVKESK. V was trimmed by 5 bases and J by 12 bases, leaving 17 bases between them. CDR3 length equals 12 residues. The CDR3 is CASSEDSVRWYF. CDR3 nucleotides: TGTGCCAGCAGCGAGGACTCTGTAAGGTGGTACTTC.

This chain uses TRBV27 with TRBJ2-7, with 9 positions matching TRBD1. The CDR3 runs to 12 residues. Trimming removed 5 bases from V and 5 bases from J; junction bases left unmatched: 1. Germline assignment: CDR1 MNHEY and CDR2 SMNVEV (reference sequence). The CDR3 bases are TGTGCCAGCAGTGGACAGGGGAACGAGCAGTACTTC. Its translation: CASSGQGNEQYF.

CDR3 bases: TGTGCCAGTCGATCAGGGGATCGGGGCTACACCTTC. It yields the protein CASRSGDRGYTF. J is TRBJ1-2 and V is TRBV6-5; a possible D gene is TRBD1 (6 bases). This CDR3 has 12 amino acids. Looked up from germline, CDR1 is MNHEY and CDR2 is SVGAGI. Between the trimmed V and J ends, which lost 9 bases and 8 bases, there was a span of 16 bases.

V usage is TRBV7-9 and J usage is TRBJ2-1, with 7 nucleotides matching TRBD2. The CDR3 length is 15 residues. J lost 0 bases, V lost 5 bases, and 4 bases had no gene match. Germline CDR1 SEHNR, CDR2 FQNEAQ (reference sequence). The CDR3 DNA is TGTGCCAGCAGCCCTAGCGGAAGCTCCTACAATGAGCAGTTCTTC. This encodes CASSPSGSSYNEQFF.

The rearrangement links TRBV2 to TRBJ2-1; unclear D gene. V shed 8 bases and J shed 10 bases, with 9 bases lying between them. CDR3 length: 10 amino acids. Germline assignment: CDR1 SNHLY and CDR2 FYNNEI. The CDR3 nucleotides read TGTGCCAGCGGGCCCATGGAGCAGTTCTTC. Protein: CASGPMEQFF.

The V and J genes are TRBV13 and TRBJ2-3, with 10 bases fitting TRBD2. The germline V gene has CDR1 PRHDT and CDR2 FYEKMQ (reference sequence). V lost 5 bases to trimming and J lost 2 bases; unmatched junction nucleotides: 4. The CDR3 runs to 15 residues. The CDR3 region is CASSEGLADTDTQYF. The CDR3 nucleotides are TGTGCCAGCAGCGAAGGACTAGCGGACACAGATACGCAGTATTTT.

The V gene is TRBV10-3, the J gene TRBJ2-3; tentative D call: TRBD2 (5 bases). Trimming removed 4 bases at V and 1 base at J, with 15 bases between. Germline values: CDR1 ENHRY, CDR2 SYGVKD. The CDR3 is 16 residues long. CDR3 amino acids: CAISGAPEVGTDTQYF. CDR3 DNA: TGTGCCATCAGTGGCGCGCCGGAGGTGGGCACAGATACGCAGTATTTT.

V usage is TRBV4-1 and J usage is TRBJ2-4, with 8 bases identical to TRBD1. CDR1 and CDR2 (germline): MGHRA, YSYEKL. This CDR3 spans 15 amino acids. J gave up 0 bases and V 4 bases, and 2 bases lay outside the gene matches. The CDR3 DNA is TGCGCCAGCAGCCCAGGGGGCTTAGCCAAAAACATTCAGTACTTC. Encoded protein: CASSPGGLAKNIQYF.

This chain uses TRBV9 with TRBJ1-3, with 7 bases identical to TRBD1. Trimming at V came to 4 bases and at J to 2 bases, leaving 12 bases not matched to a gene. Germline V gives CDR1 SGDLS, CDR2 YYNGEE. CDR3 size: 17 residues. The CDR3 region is CASSSPSGQITGNTIYF. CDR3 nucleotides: TGTGCCAGCAGCTCGCCGTCGGGACAGATTACTGGAAACACCATATATTTT.

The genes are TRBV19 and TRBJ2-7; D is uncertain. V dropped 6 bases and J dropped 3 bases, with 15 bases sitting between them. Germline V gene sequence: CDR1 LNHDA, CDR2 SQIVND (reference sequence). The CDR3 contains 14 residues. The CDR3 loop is CASSQTASGYEQYF. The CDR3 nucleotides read TGTGCCAGTAGCCAGACCGCTTCGGGCTACGAGCAGTACTTC.

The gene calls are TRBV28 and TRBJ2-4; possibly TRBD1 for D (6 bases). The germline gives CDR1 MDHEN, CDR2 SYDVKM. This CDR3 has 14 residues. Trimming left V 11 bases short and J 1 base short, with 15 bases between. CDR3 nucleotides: TGTGCCTCGACAGGATGGGCGGCCAAAAACATTCAGTACTTC. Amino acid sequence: CASTGWAAKNIQYF. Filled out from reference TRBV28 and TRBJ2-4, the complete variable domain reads DVKVTQSSRYLVKRTGEKVFLECVQDMDHENMFWYRQDPGLGLRLIYFSYDVKMKEKGDIPEGYSVSREKKERFSLILESASTNQTSMYLCASTGWAAKNIQYFGAGTRLSVL.

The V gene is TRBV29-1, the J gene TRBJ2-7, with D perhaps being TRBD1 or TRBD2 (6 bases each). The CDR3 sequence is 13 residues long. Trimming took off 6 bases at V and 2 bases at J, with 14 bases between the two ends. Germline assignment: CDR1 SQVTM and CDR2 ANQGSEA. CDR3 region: CSVEGGNTYEQYF. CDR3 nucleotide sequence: TGCAGCGTGGAGGGGGGCAACACCTACGAGCAGTACTTC.

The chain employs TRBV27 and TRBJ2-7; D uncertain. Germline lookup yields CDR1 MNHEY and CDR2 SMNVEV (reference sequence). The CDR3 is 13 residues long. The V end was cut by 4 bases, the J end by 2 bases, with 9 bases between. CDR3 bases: TGTGCCAGCAGTTCCTTACTGACCTACGAGCAGTACTTC. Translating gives CASSSLLTYEQYF.

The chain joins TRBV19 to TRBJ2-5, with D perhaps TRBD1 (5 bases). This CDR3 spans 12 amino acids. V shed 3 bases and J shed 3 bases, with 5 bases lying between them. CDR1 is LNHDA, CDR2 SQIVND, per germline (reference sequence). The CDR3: CASSMTEETQYF. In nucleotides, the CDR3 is TGTGCCAGTAGTATGACAGAAGAGACCCAGTACTTC.

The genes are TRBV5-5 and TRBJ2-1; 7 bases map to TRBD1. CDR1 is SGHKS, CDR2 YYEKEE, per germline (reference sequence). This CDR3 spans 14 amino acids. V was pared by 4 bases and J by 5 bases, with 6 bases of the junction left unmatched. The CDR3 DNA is TGTGCCAGCAGCCCTGGGACAGAAGACAATGAGCAGTTCTTC. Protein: CASSPGTEDNEQFF.

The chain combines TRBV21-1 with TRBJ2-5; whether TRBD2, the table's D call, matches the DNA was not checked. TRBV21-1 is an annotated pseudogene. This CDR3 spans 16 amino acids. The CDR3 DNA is TGTGCCAGCAGCCGTCCCAGACTAGCGCCGAGGGAGACCCAGTACTTC. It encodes CASSRPRLAPRETQYF.

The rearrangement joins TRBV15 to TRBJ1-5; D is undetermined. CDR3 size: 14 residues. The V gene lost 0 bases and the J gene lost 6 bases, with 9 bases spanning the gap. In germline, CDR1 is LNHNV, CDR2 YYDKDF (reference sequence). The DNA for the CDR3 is TGTGCCACCAGCAGAGAAGGAAGGAGTCAGCCCCAGCATTTT. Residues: CATSREGRSQPQHF. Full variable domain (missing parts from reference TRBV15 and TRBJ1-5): DAMVIQNPRYQVTQFGKPVTLSCSQTLNHNVMYWYQQKSSQAPKLLFHYYDKDFNNEADTPDNFQSRRPNTSFCFLDIRSPGLGDTAMYLCATSREGRSQPQHFGDGTRLSIL.

DNA for the CDR3: TGCGCCAGCAGCGCCCCAGGCGGGCTAGCGTCTTTCTTT. Its translation: CASSAPGGLASFF. V gene TRBV4-1 combines with J gene TRBJ1-1; no reliable D call. Deletions cut 5 bases from V and 12 bases from J, with 19 bases between. CDR1 is MGHRA, CDR2 YSYEKL, per germline. CDR3 length equals 13 residues.

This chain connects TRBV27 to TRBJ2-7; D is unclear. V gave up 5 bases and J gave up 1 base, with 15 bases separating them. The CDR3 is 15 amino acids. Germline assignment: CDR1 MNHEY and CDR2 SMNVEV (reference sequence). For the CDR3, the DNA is TGTGCCAGCAGTGCCGGTGGCGGCCATTCCTACGAGCAGTACTTC. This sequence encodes CASSAGGGHSYEQYF.

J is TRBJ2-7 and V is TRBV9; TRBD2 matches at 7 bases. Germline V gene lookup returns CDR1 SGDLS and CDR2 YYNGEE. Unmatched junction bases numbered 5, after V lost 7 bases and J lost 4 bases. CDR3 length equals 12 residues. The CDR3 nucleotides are TGTGCCAGCGGGGGGGAGAGTTACGAGCAGTACTTC. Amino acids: CASGGESYEQYF.

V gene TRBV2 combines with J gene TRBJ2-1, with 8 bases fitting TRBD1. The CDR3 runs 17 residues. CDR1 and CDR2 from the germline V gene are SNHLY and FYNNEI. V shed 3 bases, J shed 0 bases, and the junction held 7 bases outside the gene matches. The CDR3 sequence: CASSEGDRRYSYNEQFF. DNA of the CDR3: TGTGCCAGCAGTGAGGGGGACAGGCGATACTCCTACAATGAGCAGTTCTTC.

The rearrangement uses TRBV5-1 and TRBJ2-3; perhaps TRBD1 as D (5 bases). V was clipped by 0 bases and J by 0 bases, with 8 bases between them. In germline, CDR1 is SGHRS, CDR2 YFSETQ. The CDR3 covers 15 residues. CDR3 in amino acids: CASSLAGSSTDTQYF. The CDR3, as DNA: TGCGCCAGCAGCTTGGCAGGGTCTAGCACAGATACGCAGTATTTT.

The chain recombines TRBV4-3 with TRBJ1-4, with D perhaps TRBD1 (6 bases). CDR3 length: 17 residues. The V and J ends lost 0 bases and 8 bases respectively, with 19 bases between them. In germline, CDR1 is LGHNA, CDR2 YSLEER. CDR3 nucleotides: TGCGCCAGCAGCCAAGATCCGGCGGTTAGGGGGAGGGAAAAACTGTTTTTT. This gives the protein CASSQDPAVRGREKLFF.

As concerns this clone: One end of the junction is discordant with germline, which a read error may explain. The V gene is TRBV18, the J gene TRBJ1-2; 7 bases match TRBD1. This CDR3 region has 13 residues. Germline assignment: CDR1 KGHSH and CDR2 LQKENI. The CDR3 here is CASLSTGDYGYTF. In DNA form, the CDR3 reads TGTGCCAGCTTATCAACAGGGGACTACGGCTACACCTTC.

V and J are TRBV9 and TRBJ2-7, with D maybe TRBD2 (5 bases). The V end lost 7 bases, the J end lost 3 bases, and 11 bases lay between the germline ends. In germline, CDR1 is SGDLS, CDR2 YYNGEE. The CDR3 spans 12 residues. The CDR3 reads CASGAGDYEQYF. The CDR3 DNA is TGTGCCAGCGGTGCGGGCGACTACGAGCAGTACTTC. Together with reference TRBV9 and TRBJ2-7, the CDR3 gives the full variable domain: DSGVTQTPKHLITATGQRVTLRCSPRSGDLSVYWYQQSLDQGLQFLIQYYNGEERAKGNILERFSAQQFPDLHSELNLSSLELGDSALYFCASGAGDYEQYFGPGTRLTVT.